These 20 T cell receptor beta chains originate from one sample sequenced in a study of control samples from healthy donors and cancer patients. The table came from immunoSEQ multiplex PCR; TCRdb's copy has only in-frame clones and leaves some out. Its table records under 200,000 clones. The sample taken for sequencing was blood. The receptors here all came from a woman aged 25 to 39 in good health.

The chain uses TRBV15 and TRBJ1-1; D not resolved. The CDR3 sequence is 14 residues long. CDR1 is LNHNV and CDR2 is YYDKDF in the germline V gene (reference sequence). V shed 0 bases and J shed 6 bases, with 11 bases lying between them. The CDR3 nucleotides read TGTGCCACCAGCAGAGATATTCGAGGTGCTGAAGCTTTCTTT. It codes for CATSRDIRGAEAFF.

The genes are TRBV7-9 and TRBJ1-4; 12 bases agree with TRBD1. J lost 7 bases, V lost 5 bases, and 5 bases had no gene match. Germline V gene sequence: CDR1 SEHNR, CDR2 FQNEAQ (reference sequence). The CDR3 spans 15 residues. This chain's CDR3 is CASSQRGQGAEKLFF. CDR3 sequence (DNA): TGTGCCAGCAGCCAAAGGGGACAGGGGGCTGAAAAACTGTTTTTT.

This sequence joins TRBV15 and TRBJ1-2; D not certain. Deletions cut 0 bases from V and 4 bases from J, with 9 bases between. Germline V lookup: CDR1 LNHNV, CDR2 YYDKDF (reference sequence). There are 14 residues in the CDR3. CDR3 amino acids: CATSREMRSYGYTF. For the CDR3, the DNA is TGTGCCACCAGCAGAGAGATGAGGAGCTATGGCTACACCTTC.

The chain links TRBV6-4 to TRBJ1-5; D is possibly TRBD1 (5 bases). V was pared by 0 bases and J by 0 bases, with 21 bases between. Germline V lookup: CDR1 MRHNA, CDR2 SNTAGT. CDR3 size: 20 residues. In nucleotides, the CDR3 is TGTGCCAGCAGTGACTCGGGACTTCGGACACAGACTTATAGCAATCAGCCCCAGCATTTT. Encoded protein: CASSDSGLRTQTYSNQPQHF.

This chain uses TRBV10-1 with TRBJ2-5, with D perhaps matching TRBD2 (5 bases). Germline values: CDR1 WNHNN, CDR2 SYGVQD (reference sequence). The CDR3 runs 14 residues. Trimming left V 3 bases short and J 7 bases short, with 15 bases between. CDR3 coding DNA: TGCGCCAGCAGTGACCCTAGCTACGGTGGGACCCAGTACTTC. Translated: CASSDPSYGGTQYF.

This chain links TRBV28 with TRBJ1-5, with 7 positions matching TRBD1. The CDR3 runs to 18 residues. Trimming took 2 bases from V and 0 from J; bases not matched to a gene: 10. Per the germline V gene, CDR1 is MDHEN and CDR2 is SYDVKM. The CDR3 DNA sequence: TGTGCCAGCAGTTTAGTGGGACAGAGTCTACATAGCAATCAGCCCCAGCATTTT. Translation: CASSLVGQSLHSNQPQHF.

This CDR3 is CASGRGGDTEAFF. The CDR3 DNA reads TGTGCTAGTGGCCGGGGGGGTGACACTGAAGCTTTCTTT. The chain joins TRBV12-5 to TRBJ1-1; D perhaps matches TRBD1 (5 bases). Germline CDR1 LGHNT, CDR2 FRNRAP. This CDR3 has 13 amino acids. Trimming removed 6 bases from V and 3 bases from J, with 11 bases in between.

As concerns this clone: A junction boundary mismatches the germline segment, possibly from a read error. This chain links TRBV7-7 with TRBJ2-3; 9 bases match TRBD1. Germline V lookup: CDR1 SSHAT, CDR2 FNYEAQ (reference sequence). The CDR3 is 16 amino acids. CDR3 residues: CASSLGPGQGADTQYF. The CDR3 nucleotides read TGTGCTAGCAGCTTGGGACCGGGACAGGGAGCAGATACGCAGTATTTT.

J is TRBJ1-6 and V is TRBV9, with D perhaps TRBD1 (6 bases). This CDR3 contains 13 residues. CDR1 is SGDLS and CDR2 is YYNGEE in the germline V gene. The V end was cut by 3 bases, the J end by 9 bases, with 10 bases between. The CDR3 region has the DNA TGTGCCAGCAGCGGACAGGACGGTTCACCCCTCCACTTT. This codes for CASSGQDGSPLHF.

The chain links TRBV6-6 to TRBJ1-1; 10 bases map to TRBD1. CDR1 is MNHNY and CDR2 is SVGAGI in the germline V gene (reference sequence). The CDR3 consists of 14 residues. The V and J ends lost 7 bases and 4 bases, in that order; junction bases with no gene match: 6. The CDR3 loop is CASTQTGGGTEAFF. CDR3 sequence (DNA): TGTGCCAGCACTCAGACAGGGGGCGGCACTGAAGCTTTCTTT.

This sequence joins TRBV12-3 or TRBV12-4 and TRBJ2-1; D is unclear. Trimming left V 3 bases short and J 0 bases short, with 3 bases between. The length of the CDR3 is 13 residues. The CDR3 DNA reads TGTGCCAGCAGTTTTGGCTCCTACAATGAGCAGTTCTTC. Protein product: CASSFGSYNEQFF.

The chain is built from TRBV28 and TRBJ1-2; D is possibly TRBD1 (6 bases). V lost 2 bases to trimming and J lost 4 bases, with 20 bases between them. The germline gives CDR1 MDHEN, CDR2 SYDVKM. The CDR3 runs 17 residues. The CDR3 reads CASSLPSRAGAGYGYTF. CDR3 in DNA: TGTGCCAGCAGTTTACCCTCTCGGGCAGGGGCTGGCTATGGCTACACCTTC.

This clone ranks as medium-sized in terms of frequency. The chain combines TRBV15 with TRBJ1-5; 7 bases map to TRBD1. Losses at the gene ends were 6 bases for V and 2 bases for J; bases not matched to a gene: 22. Germline V gene lookup returns CDR1 LNHNV and CDR2 YYDKDF (reference sequence). This CDR3 region has 20 residues. The CDR3 nucleotides read TGTGCCACCAGTTTCAATCGGGGACAGCTGATCGTGGATGGCAATCAGCCCCAGCATTTT. This codes for CATSFNRGQLIVDGNQPQHF.

The CDR3 loop is CASSQPQGKITEAFF. The CDR3 DNA sequence: TGCGCCAGCAGCCAACCACAGGGGAAAATTACTGAAGCTTTCTTT. This chain joins TRBV4-1 and TRBJ1-1; 7 bases agree with TRBD1. CDR3 length: 15 amino acids. Germline assignment: CDR1 MGHRA and CDR2 YSYEKL. V was pared by 2 bases and J by 5 bases, with 8 bases of the junction left unmatched.

V is TRBV15 and J is TRBJ1-2, with 7 bases lining up with TRBD1. The germline V gene has CDR1 LNHNV and CDR2 YYDKDF (reference sequence). The V and J ends lost 3 bases and 5 bases, in that order; junction bases with no gene match: 9. This CDR3 spans 15 amino acids. CDR3 nucleotides: TGTGCCACCAGCAGTGGTGGGGACAGATTTTATGGCTACACCTTC. Its protein product is CATSSGGDRFYGYTF.

The chain has TRBV6-5 and TRBJ1-4; TRBD1 matches 8 bases. V shed 2 bases and J 6 bases; nucleotides not matched to a gene: 2. This CDR3 region has 14 residues. CDR1 and CDR2 (germline): MNHEY, SVGAGI. CDR3: CASSYQGADEKLFF. CDR3 coding DNA: TGTGCCAGCAGTTACCAGGGGGCAGATGAAAAACTGTTTTTT.

The chain uses TRBV4-3 and TRBJ2-1; 7 positions agree with TRBD1. This CDR3 has 16 amino acids. From germline, CDR1 is LGHNA and CDR2 YSLEER. V lost 1 base to trimming and J lost 3 bases; unmatched junction nucleotides: 6. The CDR3 DNA follows: TGCGCCAGCAGCCAAGGACAGGGAATAAGCTACAATGAGCAGTTCTTC. It codes for CASSQGQGISYNEQFF.

The rearrangement links TRBV6-2 or TRBV6-3 to TRBJ1-2; 7 positions match TRBD1. V dropped 2 bases and J dropped 7; count of bases not matched to a gene: 10. Germline V gives CDR1 MNHEY, CDR2 SVGEGT. This CDR3 comprises 15 residues. CDR3 sequence reads: CASSYSDRVGSGYTF. Written as DNA, the CDR3 is TGTGCCAGCAGTTACAGCGACAGGGTTGGATCTGGCTACACCTTC.

V is TRBV9 and J is TRBJ1-2, with a tentative D call TRBD1 (6 bases). Germline V CDR1 and CDR2: SGDLS, YYNGEE. Deletions cut 1 base from V and 8 bases from J, with 9 bases between. This CDR3 spans 12 amino acids. The CDR3: CASSVQGQGYTF. For the CDR3, the DNA is TGTGCCAGCAGCGTACAGGGGCAGGGCTACACCTTC.

J is TRBJ1-1 and V is TRBV28; possible D gene TRBD1, 6 bases. Trimming took 8 bases from V and 0 from J, leaving 13 bases between them. CDR3 length equals 14 residues. Germline V gene lookup returns CDR1 MDHEN and CDR2 SYDVKM. The CDR3 loop reads CASRTWGLNTEAFF. CDR3 nucleotide sequence: TGTGCCAGCCGGACGTGGGGGCTGAACACTGAAGCTTTCTTT.